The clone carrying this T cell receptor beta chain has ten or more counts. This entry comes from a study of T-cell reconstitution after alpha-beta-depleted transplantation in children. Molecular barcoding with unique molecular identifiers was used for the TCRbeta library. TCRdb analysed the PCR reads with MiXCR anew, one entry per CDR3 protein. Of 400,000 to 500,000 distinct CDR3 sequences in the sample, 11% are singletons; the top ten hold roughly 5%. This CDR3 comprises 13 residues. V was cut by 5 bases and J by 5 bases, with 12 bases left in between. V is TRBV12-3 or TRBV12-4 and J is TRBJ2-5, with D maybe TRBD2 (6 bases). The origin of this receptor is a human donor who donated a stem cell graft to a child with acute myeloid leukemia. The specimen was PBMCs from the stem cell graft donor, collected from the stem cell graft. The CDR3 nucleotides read TGTGCCAGCAGTCCACTAGGGAGGGAGACCCAGTACTTC. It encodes CASSPLGRETQYF.